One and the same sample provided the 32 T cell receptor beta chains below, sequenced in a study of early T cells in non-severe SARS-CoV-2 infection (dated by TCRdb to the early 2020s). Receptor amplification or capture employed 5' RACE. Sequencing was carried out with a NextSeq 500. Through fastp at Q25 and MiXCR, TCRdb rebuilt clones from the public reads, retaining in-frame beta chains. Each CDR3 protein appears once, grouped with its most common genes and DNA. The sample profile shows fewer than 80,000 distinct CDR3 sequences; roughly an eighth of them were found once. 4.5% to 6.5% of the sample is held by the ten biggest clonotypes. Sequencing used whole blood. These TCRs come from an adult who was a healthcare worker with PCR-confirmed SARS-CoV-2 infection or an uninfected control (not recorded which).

This chain's CDR3 is CASRTGGNSPLHF. Written as DNA, the CDR3 is TGTGCCAGCAGGACAGGGGGAAATTCACCCCTCCACTTT. The J gene is TRBJ1-6, the V gene TRBV12-3 or TRBV12-4, with 9 bases aligning to TRBD1. V dropped 6 bases and J dropped 7; count of bases not matched to a gene: 1. This CDR3 has 13 residues.

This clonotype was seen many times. The CDR3 protein is CASSIQGRTDTQYF. As DNA, the CDR3 is TGTGCCAGCAGTATTCAGGGAAGAACAGATACGCAGTATTTT. The V and J genes are TRBV5-5 and TRBJ2-3; tentatively, D is TRBD1 (5 bases). The CDR3 consists of 14 residues. The germline V gene encodes CDR1 SGHKS and CDR2 YYEKEE (reference sequence). Trimming removed 5 bases from V and 3 bases from J, with 13 bases in between.

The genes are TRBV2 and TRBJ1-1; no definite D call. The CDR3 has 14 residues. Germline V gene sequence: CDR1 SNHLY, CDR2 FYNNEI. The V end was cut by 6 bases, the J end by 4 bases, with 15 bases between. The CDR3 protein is CASRDGRLGTEAFF. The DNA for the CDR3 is TGTGCCAGCAGGGACGGGAGGCTCGGCACTGAAGCTTTCTTT. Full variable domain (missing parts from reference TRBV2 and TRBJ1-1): EPEVTQTPSHQVTQMGQEVILRCVPISNHLYFYWYRQILGQKVEFLVSFYNNEISEKSEIFDDQFSVERPDGSNFTLKIRSTKLEDSAMYFCASRDGRLGTEAFFGQGTRLTVV.

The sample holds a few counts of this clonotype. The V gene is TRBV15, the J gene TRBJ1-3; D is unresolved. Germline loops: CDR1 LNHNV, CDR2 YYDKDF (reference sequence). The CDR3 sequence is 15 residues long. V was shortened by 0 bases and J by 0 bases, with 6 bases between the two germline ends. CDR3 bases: TGTGCCACCAGCAGAGACAGGCCCTCTGGAAACACCATATATTTT. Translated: CATSRDRPSGNTIYF.

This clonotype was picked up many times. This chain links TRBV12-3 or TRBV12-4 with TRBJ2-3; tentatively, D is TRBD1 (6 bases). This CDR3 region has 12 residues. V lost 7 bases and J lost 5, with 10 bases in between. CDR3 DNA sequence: TGTGCCAGCAAGAGGGGGAGAGATACGCAGTATTTT. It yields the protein CASKRGRDTQYF.

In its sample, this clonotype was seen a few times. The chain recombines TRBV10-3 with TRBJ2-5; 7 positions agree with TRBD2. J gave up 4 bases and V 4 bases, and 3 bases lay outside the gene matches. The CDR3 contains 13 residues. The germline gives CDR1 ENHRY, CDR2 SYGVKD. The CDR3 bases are TGTGCCATCAGTGGCGCTAGCGGAGAGACCCAGTACTTC. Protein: CAISGASGETQYF.

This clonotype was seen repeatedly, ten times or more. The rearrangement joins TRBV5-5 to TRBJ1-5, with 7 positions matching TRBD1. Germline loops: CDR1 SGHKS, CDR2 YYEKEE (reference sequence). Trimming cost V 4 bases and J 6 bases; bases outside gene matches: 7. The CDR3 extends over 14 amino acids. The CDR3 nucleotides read TGTGCCAGCAGCAACGGACAGGTTCCTCAGCCCCAGCATTTT. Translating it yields CASSNGQVPQPQHF.

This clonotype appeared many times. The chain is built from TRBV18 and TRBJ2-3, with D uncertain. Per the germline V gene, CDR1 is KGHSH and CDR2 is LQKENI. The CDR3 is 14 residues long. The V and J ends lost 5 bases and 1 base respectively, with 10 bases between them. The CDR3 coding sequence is TGTGCCAGCTCAGTCTGGCCAGGCACAGATACGCAGTATTTT. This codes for CASSVWPGTDTQYF. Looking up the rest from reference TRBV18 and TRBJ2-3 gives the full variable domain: NAGVMQNPRHLVRRRGQEARLRCSPMKGHSHVYWYRQLPEEGLKFMVYLQKENIIDESGMPKERFSAEFPKEGPSILRIQQVVRGDSAAYFCASSVWPGTDTQYFGPGTRLTVL.

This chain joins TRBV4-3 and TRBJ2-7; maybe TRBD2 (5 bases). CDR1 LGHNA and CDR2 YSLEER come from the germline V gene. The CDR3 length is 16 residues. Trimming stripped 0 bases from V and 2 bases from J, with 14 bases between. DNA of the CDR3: TGCGCCAGCAGCCAAGAAACTTCCGGCGGGCCCTACGAGCAGTACTTC. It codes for CASSQETSGGPYEQYF.

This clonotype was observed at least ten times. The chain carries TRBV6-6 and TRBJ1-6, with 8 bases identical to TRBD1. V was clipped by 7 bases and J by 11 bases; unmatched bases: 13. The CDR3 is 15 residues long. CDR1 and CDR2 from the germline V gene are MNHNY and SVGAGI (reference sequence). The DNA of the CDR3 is TGTGCCAGCACCCCGGACAGGGCGATTAGTCCACCCCTCCACTTT. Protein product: CASTPDRAISPPLHF.

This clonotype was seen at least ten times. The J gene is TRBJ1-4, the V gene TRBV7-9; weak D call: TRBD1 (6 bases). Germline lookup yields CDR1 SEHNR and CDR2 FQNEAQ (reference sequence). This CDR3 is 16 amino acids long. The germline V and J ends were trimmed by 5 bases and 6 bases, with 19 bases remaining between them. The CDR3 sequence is CASSNWILGADEKLFF. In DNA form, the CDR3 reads TGTGCCAGCAGCAATTGGATATTGGGGGCGGATGAAAAACTGTTTTTT.

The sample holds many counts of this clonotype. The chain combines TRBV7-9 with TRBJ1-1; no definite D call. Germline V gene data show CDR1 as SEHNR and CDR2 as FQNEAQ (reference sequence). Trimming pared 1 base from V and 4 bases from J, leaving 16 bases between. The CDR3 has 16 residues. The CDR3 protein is CASSLVGSAWFTEAFF. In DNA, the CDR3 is TGTGCCAGCAGCTTAGTCGGCTCAGCCTGGTTCACTGAAGCTTTCTTT.

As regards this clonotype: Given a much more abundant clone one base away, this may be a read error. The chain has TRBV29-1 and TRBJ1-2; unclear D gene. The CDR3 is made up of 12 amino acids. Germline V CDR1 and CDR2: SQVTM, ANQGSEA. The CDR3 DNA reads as TGCGGCGTCACGGGCCCTAACTATGGCTACACCTTC. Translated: CGVTGPNYGYTF.

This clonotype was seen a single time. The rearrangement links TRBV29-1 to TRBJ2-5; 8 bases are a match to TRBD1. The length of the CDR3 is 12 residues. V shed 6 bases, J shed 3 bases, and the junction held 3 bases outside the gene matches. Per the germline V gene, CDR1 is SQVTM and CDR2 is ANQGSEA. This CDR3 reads CSVGTGEETQYF. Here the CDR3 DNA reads TGCAGCGTAGGGACAGGAGAAGAGACCCAGTACTTC.

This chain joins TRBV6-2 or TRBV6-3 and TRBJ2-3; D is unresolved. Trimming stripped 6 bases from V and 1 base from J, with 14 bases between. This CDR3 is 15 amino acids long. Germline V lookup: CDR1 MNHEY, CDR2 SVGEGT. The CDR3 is CASSHGRIRTDTQYF. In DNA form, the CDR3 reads TGTGCCAGCAGCCACGGACGGATTCGCACAGATACGCAGTATTTT.

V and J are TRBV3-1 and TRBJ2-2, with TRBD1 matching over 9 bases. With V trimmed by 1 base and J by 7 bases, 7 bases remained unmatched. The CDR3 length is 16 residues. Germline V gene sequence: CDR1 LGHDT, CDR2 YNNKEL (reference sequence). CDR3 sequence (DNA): TGTGCCAGCAGCCAAGCGGTGACAGGGGGGAACGGGGAGCTGTTTTTT. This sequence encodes CASSQAVTGGNGELFF.

CDR3 DNA sequence: TGTGCCATCAGCGCGGCCCCCGGGGAGCTGTTTTTT. It encodes CAISAAPGELFF. The chain uses TRBV10-3 and TRBJ2-2, with unresolved D. V was cut by 6 bases and J by 6 bases, with 8 bases left in between. Germline assignment: CDR1 ENHRY and CDR2 SYGVKD. The CDR3 is 12 residues long.

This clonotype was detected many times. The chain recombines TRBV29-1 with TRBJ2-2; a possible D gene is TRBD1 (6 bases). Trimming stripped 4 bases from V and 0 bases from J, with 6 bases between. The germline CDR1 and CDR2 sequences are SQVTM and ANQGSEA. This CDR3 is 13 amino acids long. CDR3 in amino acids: CSVAGANTGELFF. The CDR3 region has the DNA TGCAGCGTTGCAGGGGCGAACACCGGGGAGCTGTTTTTT.

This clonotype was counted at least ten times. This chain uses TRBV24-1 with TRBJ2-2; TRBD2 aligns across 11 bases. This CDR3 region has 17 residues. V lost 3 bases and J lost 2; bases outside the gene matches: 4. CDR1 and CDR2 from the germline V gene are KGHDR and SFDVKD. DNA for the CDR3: TGTGCCACCAGTGATGCCGGGACTAGCGGAAACACCGGGGAGCTGTTTTTT. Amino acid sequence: CATSDAGTSGNTGELFF.

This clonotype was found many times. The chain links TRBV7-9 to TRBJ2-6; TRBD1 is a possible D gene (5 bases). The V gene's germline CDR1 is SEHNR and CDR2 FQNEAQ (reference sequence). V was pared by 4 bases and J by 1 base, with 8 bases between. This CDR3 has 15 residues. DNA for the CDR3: TGTGCCAGCAGCTCGACAGAGTCTGGGGCCAACGTCCTGACTTTC. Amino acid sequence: CASSSTESGANVLTF.

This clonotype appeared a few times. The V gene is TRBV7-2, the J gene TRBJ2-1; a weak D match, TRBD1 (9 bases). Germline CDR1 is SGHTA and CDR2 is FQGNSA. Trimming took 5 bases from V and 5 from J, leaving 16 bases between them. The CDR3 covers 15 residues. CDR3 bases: TGTGCCAGCAGCCCCGGGAGGGACAGGGACAATGAGCAGTTCTTC. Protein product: CASSPGRDRDNEQFF.

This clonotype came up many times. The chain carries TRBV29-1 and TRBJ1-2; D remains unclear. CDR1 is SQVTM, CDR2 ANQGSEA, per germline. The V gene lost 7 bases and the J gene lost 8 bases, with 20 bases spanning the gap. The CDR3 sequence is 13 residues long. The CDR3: CSAQRATEGGYTF. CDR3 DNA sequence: TGCAGCGCCCAGAGGGCCACAGAAGGGGGCTACACCTTC. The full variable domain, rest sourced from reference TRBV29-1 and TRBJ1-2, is SAVISQKPSRDICQRGTSLTIQCQVDSQVTMMFWYRQQPGQSLTLIATANQGSEATYESGFVIDKFPISRPNLTFSTLTVSNMSPEDSSIYLCSAQRATEGGYTFGSGTRLTVV.

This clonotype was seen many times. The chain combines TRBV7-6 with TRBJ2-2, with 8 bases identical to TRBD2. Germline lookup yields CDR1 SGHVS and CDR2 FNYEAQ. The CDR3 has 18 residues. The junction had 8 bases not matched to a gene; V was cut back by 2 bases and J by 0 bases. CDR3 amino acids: CASSLRIAGPTNTGELFF. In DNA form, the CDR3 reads TGTGCCAGCAGCTTAAGAATAGCGGGGCCCACGAACACCGGGGAGCTGTTTTTT.

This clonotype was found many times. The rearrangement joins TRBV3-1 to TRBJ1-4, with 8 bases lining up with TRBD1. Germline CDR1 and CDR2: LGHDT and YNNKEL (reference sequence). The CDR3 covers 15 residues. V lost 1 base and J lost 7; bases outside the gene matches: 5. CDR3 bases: TGTGCCAGCAGCCAAGGGACAGGGAAGGGTGAAAAACTGTTTTTT. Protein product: CASSQGTGKGEKLFF.

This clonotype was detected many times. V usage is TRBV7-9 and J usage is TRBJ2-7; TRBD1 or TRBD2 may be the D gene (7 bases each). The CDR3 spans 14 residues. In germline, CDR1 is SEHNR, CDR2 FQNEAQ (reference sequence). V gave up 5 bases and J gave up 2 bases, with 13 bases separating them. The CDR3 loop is CASSKQGGPYEQYF. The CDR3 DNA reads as TGTGCCAGCAGCAAGCAGGGGGGGCCCTACGAGCAGTACTTC.

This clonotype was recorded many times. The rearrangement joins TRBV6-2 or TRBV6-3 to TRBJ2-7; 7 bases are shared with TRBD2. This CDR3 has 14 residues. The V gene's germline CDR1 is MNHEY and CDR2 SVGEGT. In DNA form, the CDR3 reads TGTGCCAGCAGTTCCAACTCGGGACTAAGGAGAGGAGTAGTC. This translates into CASSSNSGLRRGVV.

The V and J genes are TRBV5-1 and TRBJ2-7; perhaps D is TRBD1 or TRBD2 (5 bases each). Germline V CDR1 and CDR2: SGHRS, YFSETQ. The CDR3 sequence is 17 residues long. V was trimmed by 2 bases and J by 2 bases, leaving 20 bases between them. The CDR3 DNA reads TGCGCCAGCAGCTTTGGTTCTGAGGGGATTAGGACCTACGAGCAGTACTTC. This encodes CASSFGSEGIRTYEQYF.

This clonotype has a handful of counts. The CDR3 here is CAWSGGQGAGETQYF. Here the CDR3 DNA reads TGTGCCTGGAGTGGTGGACAGGGGGCCGGAGAGACCCAGTACTTC. V usage is TRBV30 and J usage is TRBJ2-5, with TRBD1 matching over 11 bases. V lost 1 base to trimming and J lost 4 bases; unmatched junction nucleotides: 5. CDR1 is GTSNPN and CDR2 is SVGIG in the germline V gene (reference sequence). The CDR3 has 15 amino acids.

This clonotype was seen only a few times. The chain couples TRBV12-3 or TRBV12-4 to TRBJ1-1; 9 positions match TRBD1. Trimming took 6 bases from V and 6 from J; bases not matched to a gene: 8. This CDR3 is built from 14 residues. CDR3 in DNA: TGTGCCAGCAGGGGACAGGGACGGTTACCTGAAGCTTTCTTT. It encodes CASRGQGRLPEAFF.

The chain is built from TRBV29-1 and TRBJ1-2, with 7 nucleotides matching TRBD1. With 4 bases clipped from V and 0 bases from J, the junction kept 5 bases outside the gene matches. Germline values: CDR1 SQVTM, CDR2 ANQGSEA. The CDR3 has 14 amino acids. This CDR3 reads CSVGAGQANYGYTF. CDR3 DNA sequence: TGCAGCGTTGGTGCCGGACAGGCTAACTATGGCTACACCTTC.

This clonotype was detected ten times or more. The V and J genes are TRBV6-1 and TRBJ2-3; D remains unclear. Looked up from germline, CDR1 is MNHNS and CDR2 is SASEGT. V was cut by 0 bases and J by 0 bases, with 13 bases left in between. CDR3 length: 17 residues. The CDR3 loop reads CASSEAFRSKSTDTQYF. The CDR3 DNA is TGTGCCAGCAGTGAAGCCTTTAGATCTAAAAGCACAGATACGCAGTATTTT.

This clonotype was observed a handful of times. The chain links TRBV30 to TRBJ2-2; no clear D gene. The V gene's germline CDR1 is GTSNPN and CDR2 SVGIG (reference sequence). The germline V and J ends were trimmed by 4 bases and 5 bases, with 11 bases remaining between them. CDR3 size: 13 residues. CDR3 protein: CAWTLGRTGELFF. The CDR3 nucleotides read TGTGCCTGGACCCTCGGCAGAACCGGGGAGCTGTTTTTT.